This TCR beta chain stems from a study of OX40 agonist ivuxolimab in advanced cancers. About the study: The mean age was about 57 years, ranging from about 20 to 79, with approximately 83% of participants male. General study points: Relative to CD4+ cells, CD8+ T cells on average had more expanded clones.

Anyone with autoimmune disease history or systemic immunosuppression was excluded. Profiled with immunoSEQ multiplex PCR; TCRdb holds only in-frame clones, not every one. The table has tens of thousands of clones, 83% seen once. Turning to this clone: Its antigen is not known.

This CDR3 spans 15 amino acids. Germline V gene sequence: CDR1 LGHNA, CDR2 YNFKEQ. Trimming removed 2 bases at V and 0 bases at J, with 10 bases between. The TCR originated in an adult with an advanced solid tumor such as melanoma, head and neck, liver or kidney cancer. V is TRBV4-2 and J is TRBJ2-5; TRBD2 is a possible D gene (6 bases). Here the sequenced sample was CD4+ or CD8+ T cells sorted from blood, taken in a trial of the OX40 agonist ivuxolimab. As DNA, the CDR3 is TGTGCCAGCAGCCAAAACCGGGACTACCAAGAGACCCAGTACTTC. As protein: CASSQNRDYQETQYF.